This TCR beta chain stems from a study of blood T cell repertoires in COVID-19. This CDR3 has 16 amino acids. In germline, CDR1 is SGHKS, CDR2 YYEKEE (reference sequence). V gave up 0 bases and J gave up 8 bases, with 18 bases separating them. This clone was seen many times. Per the authors' pipeline: Counts of nucleated cells, estimated from reference gene primer amplification, were obtained. This table comes from immunoSEQ multiplex PCR, and its TCRdb copy is limited to in-frame clones, with some not included. V and J calls and clone size follow that table, whereas D and trimming were derived from the DNA. The sample records about 190,000 clones, just under 80% being singletons.

The sequencing sample was made of peripheral blood. V is TRBV5-5 and J is TRBJ2-1; D gene ambiguous. The clonotype was recovered from a woman aged 80 or older with active or convalescent COVID-19. The CDR3 DNA sequence: TGTGCCAGCAGCTTGGGTCCCTCAACTTCCTCGGATGAGCAGTTCTTC. Translating gives CASSLGPSTSSDEQFF.